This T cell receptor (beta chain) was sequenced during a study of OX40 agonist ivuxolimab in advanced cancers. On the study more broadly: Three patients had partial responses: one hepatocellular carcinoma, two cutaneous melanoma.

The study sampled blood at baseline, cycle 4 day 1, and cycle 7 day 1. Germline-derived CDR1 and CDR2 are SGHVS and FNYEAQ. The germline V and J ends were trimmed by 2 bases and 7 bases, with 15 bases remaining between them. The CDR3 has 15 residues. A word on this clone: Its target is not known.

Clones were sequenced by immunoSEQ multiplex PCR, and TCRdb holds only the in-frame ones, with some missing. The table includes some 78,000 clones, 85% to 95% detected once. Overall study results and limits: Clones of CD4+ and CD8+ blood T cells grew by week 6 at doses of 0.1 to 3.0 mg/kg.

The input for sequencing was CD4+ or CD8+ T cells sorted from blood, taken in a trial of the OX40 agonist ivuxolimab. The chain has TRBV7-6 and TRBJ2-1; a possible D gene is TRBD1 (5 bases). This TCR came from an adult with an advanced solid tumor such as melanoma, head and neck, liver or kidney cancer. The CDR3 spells CASSLFQGVENEQFF. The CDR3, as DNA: TGTGCCAGCAGCTTATTTCAGGGTGTAGAGAATGAGCAGTTCTTC.